The 4 T cell receptor beta chains given below trace back to one sample, sequenced in a study of spatial heterogeneity in lung cancer. TCRdb re-analysed the 5' RACE reads in MiXCR, keeping a single row per CDR3 protein. The sample carries approximately 1,700 distinct CDR3 sequences, roughly 19% recorded once. Described time point: sample taken at primary tumor resection. The study sequenced unsorted whole RNA from tumor, nontumor lung or frozen PBMC. The sample consisted of PBMCs, taken at surgery. Every receptor here comes from a male donor with early-stage non-small cell lung cancer.

The chain uses TRBV2 and TRBJ2-2, with D perhaps TRBD2 (6 bases). The germline V and J ends were trimmed by 6 bases and 2 bases, with 10 bases remaining between them. Germline assignment: CDR1 SNHLY and CDR2 FYNNEI. This CDR3 comprises 14 residues. The CDR3 loop is CASSRDLNTGELFF. In DNA form, the CDR3 reads TGTGCCAGCAGCCGGGACTTAAACACCGGGGAGCTGTTTTTT.

In this sample, this clonotype is large. V usage is TRBV2 and J usage is TRBJ2-7; D not certain. The CDR3 has 10 amino acids. Germline CDR1 is SNHLY and CDR2 is FYNNEI. Trimming took 10 bases from V and 5 from J, leaving 9 bases between them. The CDR3 here is CAISRDEQYF. CDR3 sequence (DNA): TGTGCCATCTCCCGGGACGAGCAGTACTTC.

In this sample, this clonotype turned up many times. This chain uses TRBV24-1 with TRBJ2-2; 9 nucleotides align to TRBD1. This CDR3 comprises 13 residues. Trimming cost V 9 bases and J 4 bases; bases outside gene matches: 2. Germline-derived CDR1 and CDR2 are KGHDR and SFDVKD. CDR3 region: CATADRGTGELFF. CDR3 DNA sequence: TGTGCCACCGCGGACAGGGGCACCGGGGAGCTGTTTTTT.

The chain has TRBV20-1 and TRBJ2-3; TRBD1 matches 10 bases. V lost 2 bases, J lost 0 bases, and 11 bases stayed unmatched. The V gene's germline CDR1 is DFQATT and CDR2 SNEGSKA (reference sequence). The CDR3 has 18 amino acids. CDR3 sequence (DNA): TGCAGTGCTAGAAAGGGACAGGGGCCATGGGTTAGCACAGATACGCAGTATTTT. Translation gives CSARKGQGPWVSTDTQYF.